One and the same sample provided the 31 T cell receptor beta chains below, sequenced in a study of cytomegalovirus exposure and HLA in healthy donors. A multiplex PCR was run with 60 Vbeta primers and 13 Jbeta primers. This table comes from immunoSEQ multiplex PCR, and its TCRdb copy is limited to in-frame clones, with some not included. The listing contains 45,000 to 65,000 clones. Sequencing was carried out using PBMCs. These receptor sequences come from a man between 18 and 29 years old in good health and CMV-seropositive.

The chain combines TRBV19 with TRBJ2-7; TRBD1 matches at 9 bases. The CDR3 extends over 15 amino acids. V lost 2 bases to trimming and J lost 5 bases; unmatched junction nucleotides: 7. Germline loops: CDR1 LNHDA, CDR2 SQIVND (reference sequence). CDR3 amino acids: CASSIQGTGTHEQYF. The DNA of the CDR3 is TGTGCCAGTAGTATACAAGGGACAGGGACCCACGAGCAGTACTTC.

The V gene is TRBV4-1, the J gene TRBJ2-7; 9 bases line up with TRBD2. CDR3 length: 15 amino acids. Germline CDR1 reads MGHRA; CDR2 reads YSYEKL. The ends lost 0 bases at V and 2 bases at J; junction bases unmatched: 2. In DNA form, the CDR3 reads TGCGCCAGCAGCCAAGAACTAGCGGGTACCTACGAGCAGTACTTC. This encodes CASSQELAGTYEQYF.

The chain has TRBV21-1 and TRBJ2-7; TRBD2 is the table's D call, not checked against the DNA. TRBV21-1 is described as a pseudogene. This CDR3 has 13 residues. CDR3 loop: CASSKARAYEQYF. DNA of the CDR3: TGTGCCAGCAGCAAAGCCCGCGCCTACGAGCAGTACTTC.

The chain links TRBV5-1 to TRBJ2-5, with D perhaps TRBD2 (7 bases). CDR3 length: 19 residues. Deletions cut 0 bases from V and 7 bases from J, with 28 bases between. Germline loops: CDR1 SGHRS, CDR2 YFSETQ. The CDR3 DNA reads as TGCGCCAGCAGCTTGGGGGGCCGGGAGGAGTTTTGGGGACACGCGACCCAGTACTTC. Residues: CASSLGGREEFWGHATQYF.

As concerns this clone: At one boundary the junction diverges from the germline segment, which might be a read error. CDR3 nucleotides: TGTGCCAGCAGCTCCCCCGGGACTCCCTATGAGCAGTACTTC. Protein product: CASSSPGTPYEQYF. This chain joins TRBV7-6 and TRBJ2-7, with D possibly TRBD2 on 6 matching bases. The length of the CDR3 is 14 residues. The germline CDR1 and CDR2 sequences are SGHVS and FNYEAQ.

V and J are TRBV9 and TRBJ2-1; 7 nucleotides align to TRBD1. Germline CDR1 is SGDLS and CDR2 is YYNGEE. The CDR3 runs 14 residues. V lost 6 bases, J lost 2 bases, and 5 bases stayed unmatched. CDR3 in amino acids: CASNTGTAYNEQFF. CDR3 nucleotide sequence: TGTGCCAGCAACACCGGGACAGCCTACAATGAGCAGTTCTTC.

This sequence joins TRBV4-1 and TRBJ2-6; D uncertain. V was trimmed by 0 bases and J by 0 bases, leaving 15 bases between them. This CDR3 is 19 amino acids long. Germline loops: CDR1 MGHRA, CDR2 YSYEKL. CDR3 sequence (DNA): TGCGCCAGCAGCCAAGACTCCGGGTTACCAAACTCTGGGGCCAACGTCCTGACTTTC. Encoded protein: CASSQDSGLPNSGANVLTF.

V and J are TRBV19 and TRBJ2-5; maybe TRBD2 (8 bases). The CDR3 contains 16 residues. CDR1 is LNHDA, CDR2 SQIVND, per germline (reference sequence). Trimming pared 4 bases from V and 4 bases from J, leaving 19 bases between. This chain's CDR3 is CASSTPGLGGSETQYF. CDR3 bases: TGTGCCAGTAGTACCCCGGGACTAGGGGGCTCAGAGACCCAGTACTTC.

The rearrangement links TRBV10-1 to TRBJ1-1; 8 positions match TRBD1. Unmatched junction bases numbered 5, after V lost 7 bases and J lost 4 bases. The CDR3 sequence is 13 residues long. Germline V gene lookup returns CDR1 WNHNN and CDR2 SYGVQD (reference sequence). In DNA form, the CDR3 reads TGCGCCAGCACACCGGACAGGGCCACTGAAGCTTTCTTT. Its translation: CASTPDRATEAFF.

The chain has TRBV5-8 and TRBJ2-6, with no clear D. This CDR3 has 15 residues. Between the trimmed V and J ends, which lost 1 base and 2 bases, there was a span of 7 bases. Looked up from germline, CDR1 is SGHTS and CDR2 is YDEGEE. CDR3 coding DNA: TGTGCCAGCAGCTTGACTGTTACTGGGGCCAACGTCCTGACTTTC. Its protein product is CASSLTVTGANVLTF.

V gene TRBV19 combines with J gene TRBJ1-4; 7 nucleotides align to TRBD1. The germline CDR1 and CDR2 sequences are LNHDA and SQIVND (reference sequence). Trimming took 0 bases from V and 4 from J; bases not matched to a gene: 2. CDR3 length: 15 amino acids. CDR3 amino acids: CASSIEGQRNEKLFF. The CDR3 DNA follows: TGTGCCAGTAGTATAGAGGGACAGCGTAATGAAAAACTGTTTTTT.

V usage is TRBV30 and J usage is TRBJ1-2; the match to TRBD1 covers 12 bases. With 7 bases clipped from V and 8 bases from J, the junction kept 14 bases outside the gene matches. Germline CDR1 is GTSNPN and CDR2 is SVGIG (reference sequence). The CDR3 length is 15 residues. CDR3 coding DNA: TGTGCCTCGAGACACCGGGACAGGGGGCGCGGAGGCTACACCTTC. Translating gives CASRHRDRGRGGYTF.

V usage is TRBV21-1 and J usage is TRBJ1-1; TRBD1 is taken as the D call from the table, unchecked against the DNA. TRBV21-1 corresponds to a pseudogene. The CDR3 runs 15 residues. CDR3 coding DNA: TGTGCCAGCAGGGAAACAGGGAAGCTGAACACTGAAGCTTTCTTT. It specifies CASRETGKLNTEAFF.

The chain has TRBV6-4 and TRBJ2-1; 9 bases are shared with TRBD2. V gave up 3 bases and J gave up 6 bases; unmatched junction bases: 9. CDR1 and CDR2 (germline): MRHNA, SNTAGT. The length of the CDR3 is 16 residues. CDR3 loop: CASSEHSGSPPNEQFF. For the CDR3, the DNA is TGTGCCAGCAGTGAACATAGCGGGAGCCCCCCCAATGAGCAGTTCTTC.

The genes are TRBV13 and TRBJ2-5; 8 bases fit TRBD1. Unmatched junction bases numbered 6, after V lost 4 bases and J lost 5 bases. The CDR3 is 14 amino acids. Germline CDR1 PRHDT, CDR2 FYEKMQ (reference sequence). The CDR3, as DNA: TGTGCCAGCAGCTCCGGGACAGGTGGGGAGACCCAGTACTTC. As protein: CASSSGTGGETQYF.

Comments on this clone: Other DNA variants within this sample encode the same CDR3. The genes are TRBV27 and TRBJ1-1; 8 bases align to TRBD1. Germline values: CDR1 MNHEY, CDR2 SMNVEV (reference sequence). This CDR3 is built from 14 residues. V trimming: 2 bases; J trimming: 3 bases; junction bases outside the gene matches: 2. CDR3 amino acids: CASSLTGGHTEAFF. The CDR3 DNA reads TGTGCCAGCAGTTTAACAGGGGGACACACTGAAGCTTTCTTT.

V usage is TRBV11-2 and J usage is TRBJ1-5, with no clear D. In germline, CDR1 is SGHAT, CDR2 FQNNGV. There are 13 residues in the CDR3. V lost 2 bases and J lost 8, with 10 bases in between. The DNA of the CDR3 is TGTGCCAGCAGCTTATATGATAGAGAGCCCCAGCATTTT. The encoded protein is CASSLYDREPQHF.

The chain links TRBV7-7 to TRBJ2-7; 7 positions agree with TRBD1. V trimming: 2 bases; J trimming: 2 bases; junction bases outside the gene matches: 3. The CDR3 has 14 amino acids. Per germline, CDR1 SSHAT and CDR2 FNYEAQ (reference sequence). The CDR3, as DNA: TGTGCCAGCAGCTTAAGACAGGGCGCCTACGAGCAGTACTTC. Its protein product is CASSLRQGAYEQYF.

CDR3 sequence: CASSRTGSTNEKLFF. In DNA form, the CDR3 reads TGTGCCAGCAGCCGAACAGGGAGCACTAATGAAAAACTGTTTTTT. The chain recombines TRBV7-8 with TRBJ1-4, with a tentative D call TRBD1 (6 bases). In germline, CDR1 is SGHVS, CDR2 FQNEAQ. Trimming shortened V by 5 bases and J by 2 bases, and 12 bases separated the two germline ends. The CDR3 is made up of 15 amino acids.

V gene TRBV5-4 combines with J gene TRBJ1-1, with TRBD1 matching 8 bases. CDR1 and CDR2 (germline): SGHNT, YYREEE (reference sequence). CDR3 size: 15 residues. V was pared by 5 bases and J by 3 bases, with 9 bases of the junction left unmatched. CDR3 bases: TGTGCCAGCAGGGGGGCGGACAGGGCAGACACTGAAGCTTTCTTT. It codes for CASRGADRADTEAFF.

The rearrangement links TRBV19 to TRBJ2-7; tentative D call: TRBD1 (6 bases). The CDR3 is 11 amino acids. CDR1 and CDR2 from the germline V gene are LNHDA and SQIVND (reference sequence). Trimming shortened V by 6 bases and J by 4 bases, and 7 bases separated the two germline ends. CDR3 nucleotides: TGTGCCAGTAGCAGGGGTTACGAGCAGTACTTC. It encodes CASSRGYEQYF. The variable domain in full, completed from reference TRBV19 and TRBJ2-7, reads DGGITQSPKYLFRKEGQNVTLSCEQNLNHDAMYWYRQDPGQGLRLIYYSQIVNDFQKGDIAEGYSVSREKKESFPLTVTSAQKNPTAFYLCASSRGYEQYFGPGTRLTVT.

The J gene is TRBJ2-1, the V gene TRBV27; 7 nucleotides align to TRBD2. Looked up from germline, CDR1 is MNHEY and CDR2 is SMNVEV (reference sequence). Trimming removed 4 bases from V and 9 bases from J; junction bases left unmatched: 9. This CDR3 is 14 amino acids long. CDR3 sequence (DNA): TGTGCCAGCAGTTCGCCCACTAGCGCTCCTGAGCAGTTCTTC. It specifies CASSSPTSAPEQFF.

The J gene is TRBJ1-2, the V gene TRBV7-2; 10 bases match TRBD1. The CDR3 spans 15 residues. The germline CDR1 and CDR2 sequences are SGHTA and FQGNSA. J lost 2 bases, V lost 3 bases, and 3 bases had no gene match. Here the CDR3 DNA reads TGTGCCAGCAGCTTGGGGACAGGGGTCAACTATGGCTACACCTTC. Translation: CASSLGTGVNYGYTF.

The gene calls are TRBV2 and TRBJ2-3, with a tentative D call TRBD2 (6 bases). CDR1 is SNHLY, CDR2 FYNNEI, per germline. This CDR3 is 15 amino acids long. Deletions cut 7 bases from V and 0 bases from J, with 14 bases between. CDR3 residues: CASKVRRGSTDTQYF. In DNA form, the CDR3 reads TGTGCCAGCAAGGTCCGCCGGGGGAGCACAGATACGCAGTATTTT.

The chain combines TRBV7-3 with TRBJ2-1; TRBD2 is a possible D gene (5 bases). The CDR3 is 13 amino acids. Germline V CDR1 and CDR2: SGHTA, FQGTGA. Trimming took 5 bases from V and 8 from J, leaving 13 bases between them. The CDR3 reads CASSKVGSYEQFF. Written as DNA, the CDR3 is TGTGCCAGCAGCAAGGTTGGGAGTTATGAGCAGTTCTTC.

The chain has TRBV11-3 and TRBJ2-3; 13 nucleotides line up with TRBD2. Germline V CDR1 and CDR2: SGHNT, YENEEA. This CDR3 comprises 17 residues. V lost 5 bases to trimming and J lost 2 bases; unmatched junction nucleotides: 7. The CDR3 protein is CASSLGLAGATTDTQYF. In DNA, the CDR3 is TGTGCCAGCAGCCTCGGACTAGCGGGAGCGACCACAGATACGCAGTATTTT.

V is TRBV6-1 and J is TRBJ2-3; 8 nucleotides agree with TRBD1. The germline CDR1 and CDR2 sequences are MNHNS and SASEGT. The CDR3 totals 15 residues. Trimming at V came to 6 bases and at J to 4 bases, leaving 9 bases not matched to a gene. CDR3 nucleotide sequence: TGTGCCAGCAGCTCCGGGACAGGAGGGGCAGATACGCAGTATTTT. It codes for CASSSGTGGADTQYF.

The V call is TRBV5-1, the J call TRBJ2-7; 7 bases are shared with TRBD1. The germline CDR1 and CDR2 sequences are SGHRS and YFSETQ. CDR3 length: 14 residues. Trimming at V came to 2 bases and at J to 5 bases, leaving 7 bases not matched to a gene. The CDR3 here is CASSFRYGTDEQYF. Written as DNA, the CDR3 is TGCGCCAGCAGCTTCCGTTACGGGACAGACGAGCAGTACTTC.

The chain is built from TRBV11-2 and TRBJ2-7, with 7 bases matching TRBD1. The CDR3 covers 17 residues. V shed 5 bases, J shed 5 bases, and the junction held 18 bases outside the gene matches. CDR1 is SGHAT and CDR2 is FQNNGV in the germline V gene. The CDR3 region is CASSTPKSVDRSHEQYF. The CDR3 DNA reads as TGTGCCAGCAGCACACCCAAATCCGTGGACAGGTCTCACGAGCAGTACTTC.

V is TRBV7-3 and J is TRBJ2-1; TRBD2 matches 8 bases. V shed 5 bases, J shed 7 bases, and the junction held 10 bases outside the gene matches. CDR1 is SGHTA, CDR2 FQGTGA, per germline. CDR3 size: 15 residues. The CDR3 region has the DNA TGTGCCAGCAGCCTTGGAGGGACTAGTCTGAATGAGCAGTTCTTC. Residues: CASSLGGTSLNEQFF.

This rearrangement joins TRBV10-1 to TRBJ2-7, with TRBD2 matching 9 bases. The J segment lost 2 bases and the V segment lost 2 bases, leaving 4 bases of the junction unmatched. The CDR3 contains 15 residues. CDR1 is WNHNN and CDR2 is SYGVQD in the germline V gene (reference sequence). The CDR3 here is CASSEGTSSAYEQYF. The CDR3 DNA sequence: TGCGCCAGCAGTGAGGGGACTAGCAGTGCCTACGAGCAGTACTTC.